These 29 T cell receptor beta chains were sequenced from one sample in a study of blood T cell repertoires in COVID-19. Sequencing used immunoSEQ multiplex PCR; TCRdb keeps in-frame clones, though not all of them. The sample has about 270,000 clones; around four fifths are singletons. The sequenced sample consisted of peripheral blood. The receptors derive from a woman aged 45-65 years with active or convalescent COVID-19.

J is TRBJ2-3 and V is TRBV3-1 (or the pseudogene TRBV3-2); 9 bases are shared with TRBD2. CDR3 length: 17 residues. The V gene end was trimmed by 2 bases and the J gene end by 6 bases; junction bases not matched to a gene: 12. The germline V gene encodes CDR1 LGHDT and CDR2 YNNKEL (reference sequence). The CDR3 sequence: CASSQWGLASRVDTQYF. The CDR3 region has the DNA TGTGCCAGCAGCCAATGGGGACTAGCCTCACGGGTGGATACGCAGTATTTT.

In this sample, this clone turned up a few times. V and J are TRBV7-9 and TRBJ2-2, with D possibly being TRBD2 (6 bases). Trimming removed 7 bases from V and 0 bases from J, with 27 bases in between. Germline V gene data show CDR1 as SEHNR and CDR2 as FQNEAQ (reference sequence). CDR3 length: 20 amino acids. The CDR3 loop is CASTFARERWSLANTGELFF. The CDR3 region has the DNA TGTGCCAGCACCTTCGCTCGGGAGCGATGGAGCCTGGCGAACACCGGGGAGCTGTTTTTT.

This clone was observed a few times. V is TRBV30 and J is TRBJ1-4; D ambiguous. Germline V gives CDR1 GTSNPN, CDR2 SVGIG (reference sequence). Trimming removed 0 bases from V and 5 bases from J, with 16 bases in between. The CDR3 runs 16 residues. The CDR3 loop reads CAWSVGRDTLNEKLFF. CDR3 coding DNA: TGTGCCTGGAGTGTAGGTAGAGACACGTTGAATGAAAAACTGTTTTTT.

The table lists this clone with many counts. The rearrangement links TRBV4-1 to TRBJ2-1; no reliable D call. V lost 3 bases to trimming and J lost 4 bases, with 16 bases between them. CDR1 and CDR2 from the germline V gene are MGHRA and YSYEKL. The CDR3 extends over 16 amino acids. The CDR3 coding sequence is TGCGCCAGCAGCCAGCTAGATCTGGTCGCATACAATGAGCAGTTCTTC. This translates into CASSQLDLVAYNEQFF.

In nucleotides, the CDR3 is TGTGCCAGCAGCCCGCGACAGGCGAGCTCCTACGAGCAGTACTTC. It yields the protein CASSPRQASSYEQYF. The chain employs TRBV7-2 and TRBJ2-7; TRBD1 is a possible D gene (6 bases). The length of the CDR3 is 15 residues. Trimming cost V 5 bases and J 0 bases, with 14 bases left between them. Germline V gene lookup returns CDR1 SGHTA and CDR2 FQGNSA.

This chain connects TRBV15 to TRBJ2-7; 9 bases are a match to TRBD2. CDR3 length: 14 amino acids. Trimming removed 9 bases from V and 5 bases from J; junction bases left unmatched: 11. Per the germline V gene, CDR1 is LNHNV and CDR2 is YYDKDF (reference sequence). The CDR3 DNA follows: TGTGCCACATCTGAACTAGCGGGTTTCAACGAGCAGTACTTC. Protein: CATSELAGFNEQYF.

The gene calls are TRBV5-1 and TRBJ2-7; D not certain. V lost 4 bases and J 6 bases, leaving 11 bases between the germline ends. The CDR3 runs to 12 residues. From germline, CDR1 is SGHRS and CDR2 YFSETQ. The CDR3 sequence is CASSLEATEQYF. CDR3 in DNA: TGCGCCAGCAGCCTGGAAGCGACCGAGCAGTACTTC.

The CDR3 DNA follows: TGTGCCTGTTCAGGGCAAGATACGCAGTATTTT. Protein sequence: CACSGQDTQYF. J is TRBJ2-3 and V is TRBV30; perhaps TRBD1 as D (5 bases). Germline V lookup: CDR1 GTSNPN, CDR2 SVGIG (reference sequence). The V end was cut by 6 bases, the J end by 5 bases, with 9 bases between. This CDR3 contains 11 residues.

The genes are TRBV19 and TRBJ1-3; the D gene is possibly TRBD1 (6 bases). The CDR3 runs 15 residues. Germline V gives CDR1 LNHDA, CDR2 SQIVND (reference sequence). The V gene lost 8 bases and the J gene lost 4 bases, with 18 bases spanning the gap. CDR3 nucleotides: TGTGCCAGTGGGAGACGGGACATTAAGGGAAACACCATATATTTT. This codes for CASGRRDIKGNTIYF.

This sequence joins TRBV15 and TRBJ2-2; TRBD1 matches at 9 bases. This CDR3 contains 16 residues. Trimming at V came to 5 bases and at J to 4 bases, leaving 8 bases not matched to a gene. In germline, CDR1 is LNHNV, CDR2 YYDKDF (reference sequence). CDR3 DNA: TGTGCCACCAGCGAAAAGGGACAGGGTTTCACCGGGGAGCTGTTTTTT. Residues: CATSEKGQGFTGELFF.

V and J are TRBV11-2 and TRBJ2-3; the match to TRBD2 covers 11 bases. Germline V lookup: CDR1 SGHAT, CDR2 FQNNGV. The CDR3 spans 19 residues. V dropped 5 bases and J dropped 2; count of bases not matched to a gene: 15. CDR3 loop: CASSPLAGGLLRYTDTQYF. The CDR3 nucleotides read TGTGCCAGCAGCCCCCTAGCGGGAGGCCTTCTTCGATACACAGATACGCAGTATTTT.

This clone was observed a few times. CDR3 nucleotide sequence: TGTGCCAGCAGTCCCCGGACTAGCGGGGCCAGCTCCTACGAGCAGTACTTC. It is translated as CASSPRTSGASSYEQYF. The chain uses TRBV6-6 and TRBJ2-7; 12 bases align to TRBD2. This CDR3 comprises 17 residues. Germline CDR1 and CDR2: MNHNY and SVGAGI (reference sequence). With 5 bases clipped from V and 0 bases from J, the junction kept 8 bases outside the gene matches.

Here the CDR3 reads CASSSSRGNNEQFF. The CDR3 bases are TGTGCCAGCAGCTCCTCACGGGGGAACAATGAGCAGTTCTTC. This sequence joins TRBV7-3 and TRBJ2-1; tentatively, D is TRBD2 (6 bases). The CDR3 is made up of 14 amino acids. Germline CDR1 reads SGHTA; CDR2 reads FQGTGA. The germline V and J ends were trimmed by 4 bases and 5 bases, with 12 bases remaining between them.

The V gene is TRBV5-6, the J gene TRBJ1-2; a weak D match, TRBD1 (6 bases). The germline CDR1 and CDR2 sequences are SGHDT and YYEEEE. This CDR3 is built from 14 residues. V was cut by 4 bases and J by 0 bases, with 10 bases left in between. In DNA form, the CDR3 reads TGTGCCAGCAGCCACGACAGGACTAACTATGGCTACACCTTC. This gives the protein CASSHDRTNYGYTF.

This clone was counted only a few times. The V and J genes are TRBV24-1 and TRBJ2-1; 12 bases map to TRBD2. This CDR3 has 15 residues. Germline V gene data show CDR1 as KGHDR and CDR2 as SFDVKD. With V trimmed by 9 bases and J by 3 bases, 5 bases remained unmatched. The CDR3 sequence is CATESSGRGYNEQFF. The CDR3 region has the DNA TGTGCCACCGAATCTAGCGGGAGGGGCTACAATGAGCAGTTCTTC.

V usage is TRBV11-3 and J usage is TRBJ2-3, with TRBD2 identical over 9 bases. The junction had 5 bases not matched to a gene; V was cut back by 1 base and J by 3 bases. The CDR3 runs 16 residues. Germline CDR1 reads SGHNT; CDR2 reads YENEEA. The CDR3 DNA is TGTGCCAGCAGCTTAGGTTCTAGCGGGATTACAGATACGCAGTATTTT. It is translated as CASSLGSSGITDTQYF.

CDR3 bases: TGCGCCAGCAGCTTGGCTAGCGGCCACTCCTACAATGAGCAGTTCTTC. This translates into CASSLASGHSYNEQFF. The chain combines TRBV5-1 with TRBJ2-1; 7 bases are shared with TRBD2. With 0 bases clipped from V and 0 bases from J, the junction kept 3 bases outside the gene matches. This CDR3 comprises 16 residues. Germline lookup yields CDR1 SGHRS and CDR2 YFSETQ.

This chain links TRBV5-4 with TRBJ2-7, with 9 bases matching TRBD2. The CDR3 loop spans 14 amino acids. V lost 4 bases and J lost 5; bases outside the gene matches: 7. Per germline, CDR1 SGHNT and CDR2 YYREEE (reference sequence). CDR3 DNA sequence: TGTGCCAGCAGCCCTGGACTAGCGTACGACGAGCAGTACTTC. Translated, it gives CASSPGLAYDEQYF.

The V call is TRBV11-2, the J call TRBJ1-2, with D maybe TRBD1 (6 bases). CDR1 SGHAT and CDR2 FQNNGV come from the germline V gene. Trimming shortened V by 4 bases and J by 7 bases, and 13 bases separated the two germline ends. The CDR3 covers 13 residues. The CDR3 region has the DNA TGTGCCAGCAGCTGGAATACAGGGTTTGGCTACACCTTC. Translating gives CASSWNTGFGYTF. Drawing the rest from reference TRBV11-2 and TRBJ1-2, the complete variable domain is EAGVAQSPRYKIIEKRQSVAFWCNPISGHATLYWYQQILGQGPKLLIQFQNNGVVDDSQLPKDRFSAERLKGVDSTLKIQPAKLEDSAVYLCASSWNTGFGYTFGSGTRLTVV.

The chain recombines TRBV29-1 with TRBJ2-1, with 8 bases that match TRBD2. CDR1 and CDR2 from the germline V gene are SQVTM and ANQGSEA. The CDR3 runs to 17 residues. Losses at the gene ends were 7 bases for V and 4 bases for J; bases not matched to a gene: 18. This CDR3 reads CSAQVAPVTSGYNEQFF. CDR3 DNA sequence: TGCAGCGCGCAGGTAGCTCCCGTTACTAGCGGTTACAATGAGCAGTTCTTC.

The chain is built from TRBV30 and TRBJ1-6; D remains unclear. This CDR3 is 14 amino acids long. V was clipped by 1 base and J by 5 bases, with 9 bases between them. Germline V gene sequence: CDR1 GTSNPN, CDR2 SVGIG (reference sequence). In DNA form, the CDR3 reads TGTGCCTGGAGTGCACTAACCGATAATTCACCCCTCCACTTT. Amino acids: CAWSALTDNSPLHF.

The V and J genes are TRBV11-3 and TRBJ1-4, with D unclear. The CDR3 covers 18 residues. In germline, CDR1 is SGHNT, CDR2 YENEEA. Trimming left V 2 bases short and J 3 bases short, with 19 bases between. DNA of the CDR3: TGTGCCAGCAGCTTACTTCTGTCAGGAAGTCATCCTAATGAAAAACTGTTTTTT. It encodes CASSLLLSGSHPNEKLFF.

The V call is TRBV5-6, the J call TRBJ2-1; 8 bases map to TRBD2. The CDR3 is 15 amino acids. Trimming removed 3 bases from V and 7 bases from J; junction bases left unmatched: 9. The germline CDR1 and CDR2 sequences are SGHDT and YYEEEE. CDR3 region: CASSSNAGGHNEQFF. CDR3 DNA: TGTGCCAGCAGCTCTAACGCGGGAGGACATAATGAGCAGTTCTTC.

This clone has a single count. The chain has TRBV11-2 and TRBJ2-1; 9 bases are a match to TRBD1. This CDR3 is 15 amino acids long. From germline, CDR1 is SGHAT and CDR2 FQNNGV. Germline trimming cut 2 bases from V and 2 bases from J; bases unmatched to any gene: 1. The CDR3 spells CASSLRDRAYNEQFF. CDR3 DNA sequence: TGTGCCAGCAGCTTAAGGGACAGGGCCTACAATGAGCAGTTCTTC.

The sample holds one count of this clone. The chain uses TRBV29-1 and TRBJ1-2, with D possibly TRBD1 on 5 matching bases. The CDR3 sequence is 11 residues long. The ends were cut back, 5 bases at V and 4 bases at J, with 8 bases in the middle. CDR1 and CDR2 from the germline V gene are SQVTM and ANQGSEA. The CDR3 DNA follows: TGCAGCGTTTGGGGCTTCTATGGCTACACCTTC. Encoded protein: CSVWGFYGYTF.

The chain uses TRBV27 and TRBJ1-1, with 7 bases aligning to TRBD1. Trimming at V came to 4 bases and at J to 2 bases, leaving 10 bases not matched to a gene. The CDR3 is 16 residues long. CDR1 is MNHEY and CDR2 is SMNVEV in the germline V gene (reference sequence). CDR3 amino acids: CASSSSGRGRNTEAFF. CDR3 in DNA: TGTGCCAGCAGTTCCTCGGGAAGGGGGCGAAACACTGAAGCTTTCTTT.

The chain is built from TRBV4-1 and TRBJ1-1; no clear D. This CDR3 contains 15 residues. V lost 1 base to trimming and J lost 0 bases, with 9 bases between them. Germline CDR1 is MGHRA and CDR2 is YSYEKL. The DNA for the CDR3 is TGCGCCAGCAGCCAAGCTAACAGTATGAACACTGAAGCTTTCTTT. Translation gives CASSQANSMNTEAFF.

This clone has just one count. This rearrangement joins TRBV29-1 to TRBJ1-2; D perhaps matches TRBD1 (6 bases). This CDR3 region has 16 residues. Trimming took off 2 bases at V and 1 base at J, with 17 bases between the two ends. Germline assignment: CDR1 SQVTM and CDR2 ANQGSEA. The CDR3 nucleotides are TGCAGCGTTGAACCCACCGGCAGACAGGTTAACTATGGCTACACCTTC. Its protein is CSVEPTGRQVNYGYTF.

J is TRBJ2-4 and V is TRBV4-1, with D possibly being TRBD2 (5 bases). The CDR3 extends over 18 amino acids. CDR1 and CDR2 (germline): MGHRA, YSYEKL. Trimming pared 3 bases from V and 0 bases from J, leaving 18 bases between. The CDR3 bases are TGCGCCAGCAGCCAGGGCAGGATTAACGGGGTAGCCAAAAACATTCAGTACTTC. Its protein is CASSQGRINGVAKNIQYF.